This is a list of T cell receptor beta chains from one sample in a study of blood T cell repertoires in COVID-19. Method: immunoSEQ multiplex PCR; TCRdb's copy keeps in-frame clones and lacks some. The sample shows some 190,000 clones, under 85% of them seen only once. The sample comprised peripheral blood. Receptor source: a woman older than 75 with COVID-19, enrolled during active disease. The CDR3 runs from the conserved cysteine through the conserved F or W. A D gene is named only where the DNA matches it firmly. Size tells how often a clone was seen (once, few, many) or the class of an expanded clone, and some rows leave it out.

clone size: .
CDR3 length: 15
V gene: TRBV2
D gene: TRBD1
J gene: TRBJ2-2
CDR3 protein: CASSLDRVGTGELFF
CDR3 DNA: TGTGCCAGCAGTTTAGACAGGGTTGGCACCGGGGAGCTGTTTTTT

clone size: .
CDR3 length: 14
V gene: TRBV21-1
D gene: .
J gene: TRBJ2-7
CDR3 protein: CASSNRAGIYEQYF
CDR3 DNA: TGTGCCAGCAGCAATCGGGCCGGGATCTACGAGCAGTACTTC

clone size: .
CDR3 length: 13
V gene: TRBV10-3
D gene: .
J gene: TRBJ2-7
CDR3 protein: CAAGQPVSGEQYF
CDR3 DNA: TGTGCCGCGGGACAGCCCGTGTCCGGCGAGCAGTACTTC

clone size: .
CDR3 length: 13
V gene: TRBV13
D gene: .
J gene: TRBJ1-1
CDR3 protein: CASSLGGRTEAFF
CDR3 DNA: TGTGCCAGCAGCTTAGGGGGGAGAACTGAAGCTTTCTTT

clone size: .
CDR3 length: 14
V gene: TRBV15
D gene: .
J gene: TRBJ2-2
CDR3 protein: CATSREHLTGELFF
CDR3 DNA: TGTGCCACCAGCAGAGAACATCTCACCGGGGAGCTGTTTTTT

clone size: .
CDR3 length: 12
V gene: TRBV28
D gene: .
J gene: TRBJ1-5
CDR3 protein: CASRGAHQPQHF
CDR3 DNA: TGTGCCAGTCGGGGGGCCCATCAGCCCCAGCATTTT

clone size: .
CDR3 length: 16
V gene: TRBV5-1
D gene: TRBD2
J gene: TRBJ2-7
CDR3 protein: CASSPRIAGGSYEQYF
CDR3 DNA: TGCGCCAGCAGCCCGAGAATAGCGGGGGGCTCCTACGAGCAGTACTTC

clone size: .
CDR3 length: 14
V gene: TRBV3-1/TRBV3-2
D gene: .
J gene: TRBJ1-5
CDR3 protein: CASSQVGSYQPQHF
CDR3 DNA: TGTGCCAGCAGCCAAGTAGGTAGCTATCAGCCCCAGCATTTT

clone size: .
CDR3 length: 15
V gene: TRBV2
D gene: TRBD2
J gene: TRBJ2-1
CDR3 protein: CASSDRSGRWNEQFF
CDR3 DNA: TGTGCCAGCAGTGACCGGAGCGGGAGATGGAATGAGCAGTTCTTC

clone size: few
CDR3 length: 13
V gene: TRBV28
D gene: .
J gene: TRBJ1-5
CDR3 protein: CASSPRRRQPQHF
CDR3 DNA: TGTGCCAGCAGCCCCAGGCGCCGCCAGCCCCAGCATTTT

clone size: .
CDR3 length: 14
V gene: TRBV6-5
D gene: .
J gene: TRBJ1-1
CDR3 protein: CASILTGQNTEAFF
CDR3 DNA: TGTGCCAGCATACTGACGGGACAGAACACTGAAGCTTTCTTT

clone size: .
CDR3 length: 15
V gene: TRBV6-2/TRBV6-3
D gene: .
J gene: TRBJ1-1
CDR3 protein: CASSYSQGWNTEAFF
CDR3 DNA: TGTGCCAGCAGTTACTCGCAGGGGTGGAACACTGAAGCTTTCTTT

clone size: .
CDR3 length: 14
V gene: TRBV9
D gene: .
J gene: TRBJ2-7
CDR3 protein: CASSVGAITYEQYF
CDR3 DNA: TGTGCCAGCAGCGTAGGAGCGATCACCTACGAGCAGTACTTC

clone size: .
CDR3 length: 14
V gene: TRBV9
D gene: .
J gene: TRBJ1-6
CDR3 protein: CASSAGVLDSPLHF
CDR3 DNA: TGTGCCAGCAGCGCAGGGGTTTTGGATTCACCCCTCCACTTT

clone size: .
CDR3 length: 15
V gene: TRBV7-3
D gene: TRBD1
J gene: TRBJ1-2
CDR3 protein: CASSPRTGTGAGYTF
CDR3 DNA: TGTGCCAGCAGCCCCCGAACCGGGACAGGGGCCGGCTACACCTTC

clone size: .
CDR3 length: 18
V gene: TRBV7-2
D gene: .
J gene: TRBJ2-7
CDR3 protein: CASSLARFRSGSPYEQYF
CDR3 DNA: TGTGCCAGCAGCTTAGCGAGGTTTAGGAGCGGGTCCCCTTACGAGCAGTACTTC

clone size: .
CDR3 length: 16
V gene: TRBV7-8
D gene: .
J gene: TRBJ1-5
CDR3 protein: CASSIRDTGRNQPQHF
CDR3 DNA: TGTGCCAGCAGCATTAGGGACACGGGTAGGAATCAGCCCCAGCATTTT

clone size: once
CDR3 length: 21
V gene: TRBV21-1
D gene: .
J gene: TRBJ2-2
CDR3 protein: CASSKKVAHRGKPGGTGELFF
CDR3 DNA: TGTGCCAGCAGCAAAAAGGTTGCCCATCGGGGGAAGCCTGGAGGCACCGGGGAGCTGTTTTTT

clone size: .
CDR3 length: 17
V gene: TRBV3-1/TRBV3-2
D gene: TRBD2
J gene: TRBJ2-7
CDR3 protein: CASSRQAGGNVWYEQYF
CDR3 DNA: TGTGCCAGCAGCCGACAGGCGGGAGGGAACGTGTGGTACGAGCAGTACTTC

clone size: .
CDR3 length: 15
V gene: TRBV3-1/TRBV3-2
D gene: .
J gene: TRBJ2-5
CDR3 protein: CASSQDRGPFETQYF
CDR3 DNA: TGTGCCAGCAGCCAAGATCGGGGTCCTTTCGAGACCCAGTACTTC

clone size: .
CDR3 length: 15
V gene: TRBV28
D gene: TRBD2
J gene: TRBJ2-1
CDR3 protein: CASSQREIAYNEQFF
CDR3 DNA: TGTGCCAGCAGTCAGCGGGAGATCGCCTACAATGAGCAGTTCTTC

clone size: once
CDR3 length: 18
V gene: TRBV10-3
D gene: TRBD1
J gene: TRBJ1-2
CDR3 protein: CAISGGPGQGASGYGYTF
CDR3 DNA: TGTGCCATCAGTGGGGGACCGGGACAGGGGGCGTCTGGCTATGGCTACACCTTC

clone size: .
CDR3 length: 13
V gene: TRBV2
D gene: .
J gene: TRBJ1-3
CDR3 protein: CASRRGPGNTIYF
CDR3 DNA: TGTGCCAGCCGACGAGGTCCTGGAAACACCATATATTTT

clone size: .
CDR3 length: 13
V gene: TRBV10-3
D gene: TRBD1
J gene: TRBJ2-7
CDR3 protein: CAISEGDRGEQYF
CDR3 DNA: TGTGCCATCAGTGAGGGAGACAGGGGCGAGCAGTACTTC

clone size: .
CDR3 length: 16
V gene: TRBV5-1
D gene: TRBD2
J gene: TRBJ2-5
CDR3 protein: CASSTQRDLRGETQYF
CDR3 DNA: TGCGCCAGCAGCACCCAGCGGGACCTAAGAGGGGAGACCCAGTACTTC

clone size: .
CDR3 length: 15
V gene: TRBV5-5
D gene: TRBD1
J gene: TRBJ1-1
CDR3 protein: CASSLVGQVNTEAFF
CDR3 DNA: TGTGCCAGCAGCTTGGTGGGACAGGTGAACACTGAAGCTTTCTTT

clone size: .
CDR3 length: 14
V gene: TRBV7-5
D gene: .
J gene: TRBJ1-1
CDR3 protein: CARSLGQSNTEAFF
CDR3 DNA: TGTGCCAGAAGCTTAGGACAGTCGAACACTGAAGCTTTCTTT

clone size: .
CDR3 length: 11
V gene: TRBV6-1
D gene: .
J gene: TRBJ1-4
CDR3 protein: CASSEVGKLFF
CDR3 DNA: TGTGCCAGCAGTGAAGTCGGAAAACTGTTTTTT

clone size: .
CDR3 length: 16
V gene: TRBV4-1
D gene: TRBD2
J gene: TRBJ2-5
CDR3 protein: CASSQAQRGAGETQYF
CDR3 DNA: TGCGCCAGCAGCCAAGCCCAGCGGGGGGCCGGCGAGACCCAGTACTTC